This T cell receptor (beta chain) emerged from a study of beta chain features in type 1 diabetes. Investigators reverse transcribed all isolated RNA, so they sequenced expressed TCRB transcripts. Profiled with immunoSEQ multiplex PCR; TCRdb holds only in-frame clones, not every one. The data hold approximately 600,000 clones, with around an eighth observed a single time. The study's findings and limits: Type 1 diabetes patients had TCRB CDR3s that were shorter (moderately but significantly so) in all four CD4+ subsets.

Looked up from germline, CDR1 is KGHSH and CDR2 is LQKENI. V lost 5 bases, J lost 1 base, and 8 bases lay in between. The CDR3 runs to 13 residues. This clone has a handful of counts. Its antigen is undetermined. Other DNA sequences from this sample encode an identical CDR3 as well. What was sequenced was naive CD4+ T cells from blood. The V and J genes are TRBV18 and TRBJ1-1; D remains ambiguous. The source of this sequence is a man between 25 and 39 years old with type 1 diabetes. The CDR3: CASSAGENTEAFF. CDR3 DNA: TGTGCCAGCTCAGCCGGTGAGAACACTGAAGCTTTCTTT.